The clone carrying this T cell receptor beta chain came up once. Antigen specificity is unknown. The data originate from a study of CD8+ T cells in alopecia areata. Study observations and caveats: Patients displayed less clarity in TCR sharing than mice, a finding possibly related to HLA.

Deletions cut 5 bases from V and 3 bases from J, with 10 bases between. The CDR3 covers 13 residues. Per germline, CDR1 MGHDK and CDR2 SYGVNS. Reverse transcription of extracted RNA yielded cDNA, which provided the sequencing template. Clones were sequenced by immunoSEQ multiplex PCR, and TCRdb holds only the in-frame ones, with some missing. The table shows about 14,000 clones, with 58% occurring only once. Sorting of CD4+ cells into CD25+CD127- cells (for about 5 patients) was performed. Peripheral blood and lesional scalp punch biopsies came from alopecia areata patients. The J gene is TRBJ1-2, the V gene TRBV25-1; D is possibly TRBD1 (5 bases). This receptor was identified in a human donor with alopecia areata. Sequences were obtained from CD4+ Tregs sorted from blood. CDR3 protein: CASSIGTHYGYTF. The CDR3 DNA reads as TGTGCCAGCAGTATCGGGACCCACTATGGCTACACCTTC.